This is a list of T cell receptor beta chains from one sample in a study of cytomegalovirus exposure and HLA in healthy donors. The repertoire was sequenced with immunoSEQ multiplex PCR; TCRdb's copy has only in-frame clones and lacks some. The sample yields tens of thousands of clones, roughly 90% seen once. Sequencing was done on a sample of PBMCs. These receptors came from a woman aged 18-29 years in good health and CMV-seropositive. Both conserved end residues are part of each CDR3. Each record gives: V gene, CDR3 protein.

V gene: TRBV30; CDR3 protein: CAWSLTGRNSPLHF
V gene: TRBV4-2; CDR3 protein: CASSQETHNEQFF
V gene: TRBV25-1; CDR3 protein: CASSVGGRTEAFF
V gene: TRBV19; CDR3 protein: CASSPSLRGNGYTF
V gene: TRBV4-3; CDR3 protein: CASSPWTSGSSYNEQFF
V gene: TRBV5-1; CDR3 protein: CASSPRGGYGYTF
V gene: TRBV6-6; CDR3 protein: CASNTRGDANTGELFF
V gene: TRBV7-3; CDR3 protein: CASTIGRTDDYEQYF
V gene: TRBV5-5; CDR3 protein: CASYPGSSGVYNEQFF
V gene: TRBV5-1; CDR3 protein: CASSFFPAAQPQHF
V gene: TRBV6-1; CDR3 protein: CASSVTSENTGELFF
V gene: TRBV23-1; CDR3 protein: CASSPPGDRSYEQYF
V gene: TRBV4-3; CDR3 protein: CASSQDRNRVPYEQYF
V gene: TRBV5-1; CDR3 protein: CASSLAGGNEKLFF
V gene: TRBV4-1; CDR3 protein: CASSLEGATEAFF
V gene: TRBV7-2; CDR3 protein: CASSLGWRGASYEQYF
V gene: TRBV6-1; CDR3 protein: CASSASSRPDTQYF